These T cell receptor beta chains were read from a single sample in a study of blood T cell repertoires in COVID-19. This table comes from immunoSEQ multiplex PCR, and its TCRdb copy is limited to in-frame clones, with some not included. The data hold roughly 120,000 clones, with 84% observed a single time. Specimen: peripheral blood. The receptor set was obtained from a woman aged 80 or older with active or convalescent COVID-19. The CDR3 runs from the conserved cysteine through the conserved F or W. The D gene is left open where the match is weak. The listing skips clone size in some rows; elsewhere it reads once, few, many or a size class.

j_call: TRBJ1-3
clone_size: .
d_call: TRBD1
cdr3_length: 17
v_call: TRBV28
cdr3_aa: CASSLPTGQGSGNTIYF
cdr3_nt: TGTGCCAGCAGTTTACCTACAGGACAGGGCTCTGGAAACACCATATATTTT

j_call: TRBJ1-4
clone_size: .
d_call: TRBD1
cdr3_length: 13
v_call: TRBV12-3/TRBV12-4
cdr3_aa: CASSFLTGEKLFF
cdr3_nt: TGTGCCAGCAGTTTCTTGACAGGGGAAAAACTGTTTTTT

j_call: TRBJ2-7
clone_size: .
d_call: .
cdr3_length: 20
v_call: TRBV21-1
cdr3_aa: CASSKEGFNSGRVWSYEQYF
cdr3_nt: TGTGCCAGCAGCAAAGAAGGGTTTAATAGCGGGAGGGTCTGGTCCTACGAGCAGTACTTC

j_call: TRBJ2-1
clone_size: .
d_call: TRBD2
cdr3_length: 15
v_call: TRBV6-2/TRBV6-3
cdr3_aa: CASSPPGGRDDEQFF
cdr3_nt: TGTGCCAGCAGTCCCCCGGGCGGGAGAGACGATGAGCAGTTCTTC

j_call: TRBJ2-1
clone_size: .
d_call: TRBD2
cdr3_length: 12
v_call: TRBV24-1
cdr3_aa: CATGASGPEQFF
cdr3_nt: TGTGCCACCGGGGCTAGCGGGCCTGAGCAGTTCTTC

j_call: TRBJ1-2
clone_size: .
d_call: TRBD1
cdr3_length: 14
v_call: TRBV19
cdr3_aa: CASSPDRGLKGYTF
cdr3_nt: TGTGCCAGTAGTCCCGACAGGGGGCTAAAAGGCTACACCTTC

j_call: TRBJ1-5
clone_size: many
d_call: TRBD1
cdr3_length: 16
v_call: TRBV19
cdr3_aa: CATAGTGIGGNQPQHF
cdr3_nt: TGTGCCACCGCCGGGACAGGGATTGGTGGCAATCAGCCCCAGCATTTT

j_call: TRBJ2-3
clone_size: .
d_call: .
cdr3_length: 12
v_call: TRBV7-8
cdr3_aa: CASSPGGDTQYF
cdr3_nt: TGTGCCAGCAGCCCAGGTGGAGATACGCAGTATTTT

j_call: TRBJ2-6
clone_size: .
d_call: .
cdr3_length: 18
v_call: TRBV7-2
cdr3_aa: CASSLFRGTISGANVLTF
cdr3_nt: TGTGCCAGCAGCTTATTTCGGGGTACCATCTCTGGGGCCAACGTCCTGACTTTC

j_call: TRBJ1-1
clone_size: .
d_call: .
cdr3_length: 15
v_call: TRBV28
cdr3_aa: CASSPGTAVNTEAFF
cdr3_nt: TGTGCCAGCAGTCCGGGTACCGCAGTGAACACTGAAGCTTTCTTT

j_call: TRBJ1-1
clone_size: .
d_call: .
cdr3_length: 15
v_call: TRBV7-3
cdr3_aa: CASSLSPGFTAEAFF
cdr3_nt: TGTGCCAGCAGCTTATCTCCAGGGTTTACCGCTGAAGCTTTCTTT

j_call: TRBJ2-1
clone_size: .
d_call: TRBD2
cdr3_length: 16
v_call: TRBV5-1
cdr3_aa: CASSKGTSGNYNEQFF
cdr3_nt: TGCGCCAGCAGCAAAGGGACTAGCGGGAACTACAATGAGCAGTTCTTC

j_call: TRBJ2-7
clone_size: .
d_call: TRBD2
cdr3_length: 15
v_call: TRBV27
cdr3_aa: CASRREGLAGHEQYF
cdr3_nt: TGTGCCAGCAGGAGGGAGGGGCTAGCGGGTCACGAGCAGTACTTC

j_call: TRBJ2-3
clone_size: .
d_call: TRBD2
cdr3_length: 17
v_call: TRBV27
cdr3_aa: CASSSLAGRTHTDTQYF
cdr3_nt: TGTGCCAGCAGTTCGCTAGCGGGAAGGACACACACAGATACGCAGTATTTT

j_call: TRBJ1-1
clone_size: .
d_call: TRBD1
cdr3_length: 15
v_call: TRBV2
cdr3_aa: CASRPLRTGNAEAFF
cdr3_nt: TGTGCCAGCAGGCCGTTAAGGACAGGGAACGCTGAAGCTTTCTTT

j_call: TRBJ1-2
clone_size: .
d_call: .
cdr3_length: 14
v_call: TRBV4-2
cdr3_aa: CASSQESVNYGYTF
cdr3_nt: TGTGCCAGCAGCCAAGAATCTGTTAACTATGGCTACACCTTC

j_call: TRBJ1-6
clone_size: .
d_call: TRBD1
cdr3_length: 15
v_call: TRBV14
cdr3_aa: CASSHRGQGISPLHF
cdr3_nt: TGTGCCAGCAGCCACAGGGGACAGGGAATTTCACCCCTCCACTTT

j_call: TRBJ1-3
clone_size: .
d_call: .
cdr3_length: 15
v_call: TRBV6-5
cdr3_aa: CASRTSGPRGNTIYF
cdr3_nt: TGTGCCAGCAGAACCAGCGGCCCTCGAGGAAACACCATATATTTT